Listed below are T cell receptor beta chains from one sample, sequenced in a study of blood T cells in healthy people across ages. TCRdb recomputed calls from the 5' RACE reads with MiXCR, one row per CDR3 protein. The sample has about 940,000 distinct CDR3 sequences, under 50% seen once. Source material: blood. Source of these receptors: a man aged 30 to 39 in good health. The CDR3 runs from the conserved cysteine through the conserved F or W. A D gene is named only where the DNA matches it firmly. Expanded clones are given a class, and other clones once, few, many or no size at all.

d_call	v_call	j_call	clone_size	cdr3_nt	cdr3_aa
-	TRBV4-1	TRBJ1-2	-	TGCGCCAGCAGCCAAGAGTCGGAGGGGACTAACTATGGCTACACCTTC	CASSQESEGTNYGYTF
-	TRBV4-1	TRBJ1-5	few	TGCGCCAGCAGCCATGGACCCCGAGGGCAGCCCCAGCATTTT	CASSHGPRGQPQHF
TRBD2	TRBV6-6	TRBJ2-1	-	TGTGCCAGCAGTCTCCGGGGACTAGCGGGGGAGTACAATGAGCAGTTCTTC	CASSLRGLAGEYNEQFF
-	TRBV6-1	TRBJ2-7	-	TGTGCCAGCACCTCGGTGAGGAATGAGCAGTACTTC	CASTSVRNEQYF
-	TRBV6-2/TRBV6-3	TRBJ2-1	-	TGTGCCAGCGGCAGAGGCGGCCTTATATCCTACAATGAGCAGTTCTTC	CASGRGGLISYNEQFF
-	TRBV12-3/TRBV12-4	TRBJ2-6	-	TGTGCCAGCCTACAGGACCCCGGCGTCCTGACTTTC	CASLQDPGVLTF
-	TRBV6-1	TRBJ2-6	-	TGTGCCATCGGGACGGGAAACTCTGGGGCCAACGTCCTGACTTTC	CAIGTGNSGANVLTF
TRBD1	TRBV4-2	TRBJ2-7	-	TGTGCCAGCAGCCTCAGGGGTGGGACAGGGTTGTACGAGCAGTACTTC	CASSLRGGTGLYEQYF
TRBD2	TRBV5-1	TRBJ2-5	-	TGTGCCAGCAGCTTGGGACTAGCGGGAGAGACCCAGTACTTC	CASSLGLAGETQYF
-	TRBV5-1	TRBJ2-6	-	TGCGCCAGCAGCCCTACGACAAGGCAGCGCTCTGGGGCCAACGTCCTGACTTTC	CASSPTTRQRSGANVLTF
-	TRBV3-1	TRBJ2-7	few	TGTGCCAGCAGCCAAAGTCCAGGGGGGTGGGACGAGCAGTACTTC	CASSQSPGGWDEQYF
TRBD1	TRBV9	TRBJ2-1	-	TGTGCCAGCAGCTTCCAGACAGGGGGCTACAATGAGCAGTTCTTC	CASSFQTGGYNEQFF
-	TRBV7-9	TRBJ2-7	few	TGTGCCAGTATCCCCGTGGGGCTTCAGGGCCCCTACGAGCAGTACTTC	CASIPVGLQGPYEQYF
-	TRBV2	TRBJ1-4	-	TGTGCCAGCAGCGGACGGCAACTAAGTGAAAAACTGTTTTTT	CASSGRQLSEKLFF
-	TRBV9	TRBJ2-3	-	TGTGCCAGCAGCGCGCCGGGCGGGCCAAGCACAGATACGCAGTATTTT	CASSAPGGPSTDTQYF
TRBD1	TRBV5-1	TRBJ2-7	few	TGCGCCAGCAGCTTGGCTTCTACGGGACAGGGGATAGGCGAGCAGTACTTC	CASSLASTGQGIGEQYF
-	TRBV20-1	TRBJ1-2	few	TGCAGTGCTAGACCCCCCGGGGCCCCGGCCGGTGGCTACACCTTC	CSARPPGAPAGGYTF
-	TRBV10-3	TRBJ2-1	few	TGTGCCACCGGGGACGGCTACAATGAGCAGTTCTTC	CATGDGYNEQFF
TRBD1	TRBV4-2	TRBJ2-3	few	TGTGCCAGCAGTGGGGCAGGGGGCAGAGATACGCAGTATTTT	CASSGAGGRDTQYF
TRBD2	TRBV20-1	TRBJ2-3	few	TGCAGTGCGGCGGGACTAGCGGCTACAGATACGCAGTATTTT	CSAAGLAATDTQYF
TRBD1	TRBV4-1	TRBJ2-7	few	TGCGCCAGCAGGGCTGCGACAGGGGTGGACGAGCAGTACTTC	CASRAATGVDEQYF
-	TRBV29-1	TRBJ2-3	many	TGCAGCGTTGAGTTGGTTACAGATACGCAGTATTTT	CSVELVTDTQYF
TRBD2	TRBV5-1	TRBJ2-1	-	TGCGCCAGCAGTTTAGCGGGGGGTTACGTTGAGCAGTTCTTC	CASSLAGGYVEQFF
TRBD1	TRBV30	TRBJ1-2	-	TGTGCCTGGAGTTCTGGACAGGGGGAGTATGGCTACACCTTC	CAWSSGQGEYGYTF
-	TRBV6-6	TRBJ2-1	few	TGTGCCAGCAGTTACGGTGGGACCGTGAGACCGAATGAGCAGTTCTTC	CASSYGGTVRPNEQFF
-	TRBV7-9	TRBJ2-7	few	TGTGCCAGCAGCTTAGAGAGTGCCAGGGAGGCGAGAGCCTACGAGCAGTACTTC	CASSLESAREARAYEQYF
-	TRBV7-2	TRBJ2-1	once	TGTGCCAGCGCCAACAGGCGGACTCGTAATGAGCAGTTCTTC	CASANRRTRNEQFF
-	TRBV6-6	TRBJ1-2	-	TGTGCCAGCAGTTACGAGGGGCATTATGGCTACACCTTC	CASSYEGHYGYTF
TRBD1	TRBV6-5	TRBJ2-3	-	TGTGCCAGCAGTTACTTCCGGGACAGGGGTGACACAGATACGCAGTATTTT	CASSYFRDRGDTDTQYF
TRBD2	TRBV9	TRBJ2-5	many	TGTGCCAGCAGCGTAGCGGGGGGACAAGAGACCCAGTACTTC	CASSVAGGQETQYF
TRBD2	TRBV5-1	TRBJ2-3	-	TGCGCCAGTACGGGGGGTGGAGATACGCAGTATTTT	CASTGGGDTQYF
-	TRBV27	TRBJ1-1	-	TGTGCCAGCAGGGGCAGACTAAACACTGAAGCTTTCTTT	CASRGRLNTEAFF
-	TRBV6-1	TRBJ2-7	-	TGTGCCGGCAGTGTGCCAGGGTTAGGGGAGCAGTACTTC	CAGSVPGLGEQYF
TRBD1	TRBV19	TRBJ2-7	-	TGTGCCAGTAGTCTCAGGACAGGGGTCGTCGCCTACGAGCAGTACTTC	CASSLRTGVVAYEQYF
-	TRBV20-1	TRBJ2-3	-	TGCAGTGCGCCTTGGCGGGGGACATACACAGATACGCAGTATTTT	CSAPWRGTYTDTQYF
TRBD2	TRBV27	TRBJ2-1	-	TGTGCCAACCAAGCGGGAACCCAACCCAATGAGCAGTTCTTC	CANQAGTQPNEQFF
TRBD1	TRBV7-2	TRBJ1-2	-	TGTGCCAGCAGCCCAACCGGGGGGACAGTCTATGGCTACACCTTC	CASSPTGGTVYGYTF
TRBD1	TRBV11-2	TRBJ1-2	-	TGTGCCAGCAGCTTAAACGCAGGGGGAGTTTATGGCTACACCTTC	CASSLNAGGVYGYTF
TRBD2	TRBV7-2	TRBJ2-3	-	TGTGCCGAAAGGACTAGCGGGGGAAGCACAGATACGCAGTATTTT	CAERTSGGSTDTQYF
TRBD2	TRBV6-6	TRBJ2-3	few	TGTGCCAGCAGTTTGACTAGCGGGGACCCAGATACGCAGTATTTT	CASSLTSGDPDTQYF
TRBD1	TRBV5-1	TRBJ2-7	many	TGTGCCAGCAGCTTGGGACAGGCTTCCTACGAGCAGTACTTC	CASSLGQASYEQYF
TRBD1	TRBV5-1	TRBJ1-2	-	TGCGCCAGCAGCGTCGGAGGGACAGGGGAGAGCAATGGCTACACCTTC	CASSVGGTGESNGYTF
-	TRBV6-2/TRBV6-3	TRBJ2-5	-	TGTGCCAACAGTTCCCTCGGGGCAGGGAACAATGAGCAGTACTTC	CANSSLGAGNNEQYF
TRBD2	TRBV6-4	TRBJ2-1	few	TGTGCCAGCAGTGATGCGGGGGGGCACGAGGGTGAGCAGTTCTTC	CASSDAGGHEGEQFF
-	TRBV7-2	TRBJ2-1	-	TGTGCCAGCAGCTCACAACGTCGGGAGCAGTTCTTC	CASSSQRREQFF
-	TRBV6-1	TRBJ2-1	-	TGTGCCAGCTTTAGGAGCTCCTACAATGAGCAGTTCTTC	CASFRSSYNEQFF
-	TRBV5-1	TRBJ2-3	-	TGCGCCAGCAGCGCCGCCTCACCAATGGGAGATACGCAGTATTTT	CASSAASPMGDTQYF